This is a list of T cell receptor beta chains from one sample in a study of T-cell reconstitution after alpha-beta-depleted transplantation in children. Via MiXCR, TCRdb re-called the PCR reads, giving one row per CDR3 protein. Here the sample spans approximately 17,000 distinct CDR3 sequences, around 8% being singletons. The specimen comprised PBMCs, mostly from graft donor cells, sampled 60 days after TCRalphabeta/CD19-depleted stem cell transplant. The receptors stem from a boy less than two years old who had a stem cell transplant for Wiskott-Aldrich syndrome, so the T cells may come from the graft donor. The CDR3 runs from the conserved cysteine through the conserved F or W. The D gene is left open where the match is weak. Only part of the rows carry a size: once, few, many, or a class if the clone is expanded.

>many|TRBJ2-7|TRBV18|-|14
CASSPQQGLGEQYF
TGTGCCAGCTCACCACAGCAGGGGCTCGGGGAGCAGTACTTC
>many|TRBJ2-5|TRBV18|-|12
CASSPARETQYF
TGTGCCAGCTCACCCGCGCGAGAGACCCAGTACTTC
>many|TRBJ1-4|TRBV27|-|14
CASSPSQDGEKLFF
TGTGCCAGCAGCCCTTCACAGGATGGGGAAAAACTGTTTTTT
>few|TRBJ1-6|TRBV10-3|-|15
CAISEMGHRNSPLHF
TGTGCCATCAGTGAAATGGGACACAGAAATTCACCCCTCCACTTT
>many|TRBJ2-5|TRBV7-9|-|12
CASSLLRETQYF
TGTGCCAGCAGCTTACTTCGGGAGACCCAGTACTTC
>few|TRBJ1-6|TRBV30|-|13
CAWNGLRNSPLHF
TGTGCCTGGAACGGACTCAGGAACTCACCCCTCCACTTT
>many|TRBJ1-5|TRBV7-9|-|16
CASSLGGRGSNQPQHF
TGTGCCAGCAGCTTAGGGGGCAGGGGCTCGAATCAGCCCCAGCATTTT
>few|TRBJ2-2|TRBV12-3/TRBV12-4|TRBD2|17
CTSSLSTSGRATGELFF
TGTACCAGCAGTTTAAGCACTAGCGGGAGGGCCACCGGGGAGCTGTTTTTT
>many|TRBJ2-7|TRBV20-1|TRBD1|15
CSATLAGTGYYEQYF
TGCAGTGCTACCCTTGCGGGGACAGGGTACTACGAGCAGTACTTC
>many|TRBJ2-6|TRBV6-1|-|15
CASSPQASGANVLTF
TGTGCCAGCAGCCCCCAAGCCTCTGGGGCCAACGTCCTGACTTTC
>-|TRBJ2-4|TRBV15|TRBD2|20
CATSYGPGTSGIWAKNIQYF
TGTGCCACCAGCTACGGTCCCGGGACTAGCGGAATCTGGGCCAAAAACATTCAGTACTTC
>many|TRBJ2-5|TRBV24-1|-|14
CATSISQGGETQYF
TGTGCCACATCCATCTCACAGGGTGGAGAGACCCAGTACTTC
>few|TRBJ2-3|TRBV3-1|-|14
CASSRDTVTDTQYF
TGTGCCAGCAGCCGGGACACGGTTACAGATACGCAGTATTTT
>few|TRBJ2-5|TRBV24-1|-|14
CATSDRRLVETQYF
TGTGCCACCAGTGACCGCCGACTAGTAGAGACCCAGTACTTC
>many|TRBJ2-5|TRBV7-8|-|11
CASSFRETQYF
TGTGCCAGCAGCTTCAGGGAGACCCAGTACTTC
>few|TRBJ2-7|TRBV30|-|13
CAWKWGHSYEQYF
TGTGCCTGGAAGTGGGGACACTCCTACGAGCAGTACTTC
>many|TRBJ2-2|TRBV7-6|TRBD2|14
CASSLTSGTVGLFF
TGTGCCAGCAGCTTAACTAGCGGGACCGTAGGGCTGTTTTTT
>few|TRBJ2-5|TRBV27|TRBD1|14
CASSTGQGPGTQYF
TGTGCCAGCAGTACTGGACAGGGGCCGGGGACCCAGTACTTC
>-|TRBJ2-5|TRBV7-9|TRBD1|15
CASLGTGWGQETQYF
TGTGCCAGCTTGGGGACAGGGTGGGGTCAAGAGACCCAGTACTTC
>many|TRBJ1-1|TRBV5-1|-|14
CASRPATENTEAFF
TGCGCCAGCAGACCTGCGACAGAGAACACTGAAGCTTTCTTT
>many|TRBJ2-5|TRBV11-2|-|15
CASSQLQGYQETQYF
TGTGCCAGCAGCCAACTTCAGGGGTACCAAGAGACCCAGTACTTC
>many|TRBJ2-5|TRBV25-1|-|14
CASSRVHRQETQYF
TGTGCCAGCAGTCGGGTTCACAGACAAGAGACCCAGTACTTC
>medium-sized|TRBJ1-6|TRBV7-9|-|15
CASSLLTGLDSPLHF
TGTGCCAGCAGCTTACTTACAGGGTTGGATTCACCCCTCCACTTT
>many|TRBJ1-3|TRBV5-1|-|16
CASSLDLTFSGNTIYF
TGCGCCAGCAGCTTGGATTTGACCTTCTCTGGAAACACCATATATTTT
>many|TRBJ2-7|TRBV29-1|-|12
CSVITGIYEQYF
TGCAGCGTCATTACAGGGATCTACGAGCAGTACTTC
>many|TRBJ1-2|TRBV5-1|-|17
CASSLMGQGTPSNGYTF
TGCGCCAGCAGCTTGATGGGCCAGGGAACACCTTCGAATGGCTACACCTTC
>-|TRBJ2-7|TRBV7-3|TRBD2|17
CASRCHAPSGSPHEQYF
TGTGCCAGCAGGTGTCACGCGCCTAGCGGGAGCCCCCACGAGCAGTACTTC
>few|TRBJ2-1|TRBV11-1|TRBD1|21
CASRSRRYWSLPGGVNNEQFF
TGTGCCAGCAGATCACGCAGATACTGGAGTCTCCCAGGGGGCGTTAACAATGAGCAGTTCTTC
>few|TRBJ1-1|TRBV6-5|-|13
CASRAQLNTEAFF
TGTGCCAGCAGAGCACAGCTGAACACTGAAGCTTTCTTT
>many|TRBJ2-1|TRBV5-1|TRBD2|16
CASSLLTSGRHNEQFF
TGCGCCAGCAGCCTACTAACTAGCGGGAGGCACAATGAGCAGTTCTTC
>many|TRBJ2-5|TRBV29-1|-|12
CSSRRGGETQYF
TGCAGCTCACGCCGAGGGGGAGAGACCCAGTACTTC
>many|TRBJ2-7|TRBV20-1|TRBD1|14
CSVRPGQGFREQYF
TGCAGTGTAAGACCGGGACAGGGTTTTCGGGAGCAGTACTTC
>many|TRBJ2-1|TRBV10-3|TRBD2|15
CAIRELAGVYNEQFF
TGTGCCATCAGAGAACTAGCGGGAGTCTACAATGAGCAGTTCTTC
>many|TRBJ2-5|TRBV12-3/TRBV12-4|-|11
CASSTIGTQYF
TGTGCCAGCAGTACTATAGGGACCCAGTACTTC
>few|TRBJ1-2|TRBV5-6|-|15
CASSLAGQDLYGYTF
TGTGCCAGCAGCTTGGCCGGGCAGGACTTATATGGCTACACCTTC
>-|TRBJ1-1|TRBV18|TRBD1|16
CASSQPGQGASTEAFF
TGTGCCAGCTCACAACCGGGACAGGGGGCAAGCACTGAAGCTTTCTTT
>-|TRBJ2-2|TRBV25-1|TRBD1|16
CASSPLGTVNTGELFF
TGTGCCAGCAGCCCTCTAGGGACAGTTAACACCGGGGAGCTGTTTTTT
>many|TRBJ2-1|TRBV29-1|TRBD2|14
CSVALAGIYNEQFF
TGCAGCGTTGCTCTAGCGGGGATCTACAATGAGCAGTTCTTC
>many|TRBJ2-7|TRBV6-1|-|13
CASRELITYEQYF
TGTGCCAGCCGGGAACTTATTACCTACGAGCAGTACTTC
>many|TRBJ2-2|TRBV7-9|TRBD2|14
CASNRAGVTGELFF
TGTGCCAGCAATCGAGCGGGAGTAACCGGGGAGCTGTTTTTT
>many|TRBJ1-1|TRBV20-1|-|11
CSARKEAQAFF
TGCAGTGCTAGAAAGGAGGCACAAGCTTTCTTT
>-|TRBJ2-2|TRBV5-4|TRBD2|16
CASSLGLAGNTGELFF
TGTGCCAGCAGCTTGGGGCTAGCGGGGAACACCGGGGAGCTGTTTTTT
>many|TRBJ1-5|TRBV12-3/TRBV12-4|-|12
CASSDLNQPQHF
TGTGCCAGCAGTGATTTAAATCAGCCCCAGCATTTT
>many|TRBJ2-7|TRBV12-3/TRBV12-4|-|12
CASSLDTYEQYF
TGTGCCAGCAGTTTGGACACCTACGAGCAGTACTTC
>-|TRBJ1-5|TRBV19|-|14
CASIGQDSNQPQHF
TGTGCTAGTATAGGGCAGGATTCGAATCAGCCCCAGCATTTT
>few|TRBJ1-3|TRBV18|TRBD1|17
CASSPTLRQGSGNTIYF
TGTGCCAGCTCACCAACGCTTCGACAGGGCTCTGGAAACACCATATATTTT
>many|TRBJ2-1|TRBV20-1|-|14
CSARVRRLYNEQFF
TGCAGTGCCAGGGTCCGTAGGCTCTACAATGAGCAGTTCTTC
>-|TRBJ1-4|TRBV7-8|-|15
CASSPKHATNEKLFF
TGTGCCAGCAGCCCTAAACACGCAACTAATGAAAAACTGTTTTTT
>-|TRBJ1-5|TRBV18|TRBD1|16
CASSPQPGGSNQPQHF
TGTGCCAGCTCACCTCAGCCAGGGGGTAGCAATCAGCCCCAGCATTTT
>few|TRBJ2-2|TRBV7-9|-|15
CASSFRLTNTGELFF
TGTGCCAGCAGCTTTCGGCTTACAAACACCGGGGAGCTGTTTTTT